This TCR beta chain is from a study of blood T cell repertoires in COVID-19. About the study: The United States, Italy and Spain provided the acute and convalescent COVID-19 samples.

Original processing notes: The authors estimated nucleated cell counts from reference gene primer amplification. Assay: immunoSEQ multiplex PCR; the TCRdb copy retains only in-frame clones and omits some. V and J calls and clone size come straight from that table; D and trimming were deduced from the DNA. This sample yields some 330,000 clones, of which approximately 88% are seen a single time; approximately 4% belongs to the top ten. CDR3 length equals 15 residues. Specimen: peripheral blood. The source of this sequence is a woman aged 45 to 65 with active or convalescent COVID-19. The chain links TRBV21-1 to TRBJ2-7; the table's TRBD1 call for D was not verified on the DNA. TRBV21-1 is described as a pseudogene. The DNA for the CDR3 is TGTGCCAGCAGCAAAGAGGTACGACAGGCCTACGAGCAGTACTTC. It codes for CASSKEVRQAYEQYF.